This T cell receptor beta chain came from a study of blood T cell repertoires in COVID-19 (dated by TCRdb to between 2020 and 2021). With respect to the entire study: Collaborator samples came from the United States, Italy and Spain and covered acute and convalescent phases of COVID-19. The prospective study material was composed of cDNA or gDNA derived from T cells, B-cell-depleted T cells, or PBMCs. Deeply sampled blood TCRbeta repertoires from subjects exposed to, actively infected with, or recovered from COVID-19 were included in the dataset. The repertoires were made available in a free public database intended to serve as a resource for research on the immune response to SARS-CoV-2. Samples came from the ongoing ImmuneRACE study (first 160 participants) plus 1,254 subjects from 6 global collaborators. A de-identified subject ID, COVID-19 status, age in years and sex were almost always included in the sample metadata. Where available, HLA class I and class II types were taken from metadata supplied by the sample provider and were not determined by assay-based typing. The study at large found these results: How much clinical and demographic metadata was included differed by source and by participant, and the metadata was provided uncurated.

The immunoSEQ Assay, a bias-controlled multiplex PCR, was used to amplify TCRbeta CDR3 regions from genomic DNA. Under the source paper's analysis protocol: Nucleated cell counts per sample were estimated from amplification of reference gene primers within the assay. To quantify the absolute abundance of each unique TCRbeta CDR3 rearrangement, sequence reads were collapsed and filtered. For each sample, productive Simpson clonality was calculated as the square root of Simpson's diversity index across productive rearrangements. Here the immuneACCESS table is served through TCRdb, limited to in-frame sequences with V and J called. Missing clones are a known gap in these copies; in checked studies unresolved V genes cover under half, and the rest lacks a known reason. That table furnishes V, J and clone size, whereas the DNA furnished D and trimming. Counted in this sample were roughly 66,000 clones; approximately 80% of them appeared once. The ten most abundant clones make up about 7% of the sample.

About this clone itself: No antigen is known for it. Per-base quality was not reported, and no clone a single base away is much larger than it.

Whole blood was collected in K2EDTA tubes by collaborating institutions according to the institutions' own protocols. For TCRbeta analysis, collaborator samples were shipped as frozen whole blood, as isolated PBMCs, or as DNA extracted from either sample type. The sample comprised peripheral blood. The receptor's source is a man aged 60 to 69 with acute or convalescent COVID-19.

The DNA sequence is as follows: TGTGCCAGCAGCACGAGGGGGTCAGATACGCAGTATTTT. Translated, this gives CASSTRGSDTQYF. The V and J genes are TRBV3-1 (or the pseudogene TRBV3-2) and TRBJ2-3; perhaps TRBD1 is the D gene, with 6 bases matching. CDR1 LGHDT and CDR2 YNNKEL are derived from the germline V gene (reference sequence). The trim is 5 bases for V and 4 bases for J, with a gap of 10 bases between the germline ends. The CDR3 spans 13 residues, from the cysteine through the phenylalanine. Of all the DNA, just the CDR3 is kept, 39 bases in frame from base 1.